The entry that follows covers one T cell receptor beta chain sequence. Its antigen is currently not known. No base quality values were provided; no much bigger clone lies one nucleotide off. Whole blood was collected in K2EDTA tubes by collaborating institutions according to the institutions' own protocols. For TCRbeta analysis, collaborators shipped samples as frozen whole blood, isolated PBMCs, or DNA extracted from either of those sample types. The immunoSEQ Assay, a bias-controlled multiplex PCR, was used to amplify TCRbeta CDR3 regions from genomic DNA. Under the source paper's analysis protocol: The number of nucleated cells in each sample was estimated by amplification of reference gene primers within the assay. To quantify the absolute abundance of each unique TCRbeta CDR3 rearrangement, sequence reads were collapsed and filtered. For each sample, productive Simpson clonality was calculated by taking the square root of Simpson's diversity index across productive rearrangements. In TCRdb, the immuneACCESS table is reduced to in-frame sequences with V and J assigned. These tables do not hold every clone; where another copy was compared, an unresolved V gene accounts for under half, and the others remain unexplained. V and J calls and clone size are those listed in that table; D and trimming were worked out from the DNA. The sample table contains about 58,000 clones; only one count was recorded for 70% to 90% of them. The ten most abundant clones make up around an eighth of the sample.

The source of the sample is a study of blood T cell repertoires in COVID-19 (dated by TCRdb to 2020 to 2021). Turning to the overall study: Samples covering the acute and convalescent phases of COVID-19 were provided by collaborators in the United States, Italy and Spain. The material from the prospective study consisted of cDNA or gDNA derived from T cells, B-cell-depleted T cells, or PBMCs. Subjects who had been exposed to COVID-19, were actively infected with it, or had recovered from it provided the deeply sampled blood TCRbeta repertoires that made up the dataset. The repertoires were released in a freely available public database meant as a resource for research on the immune response to SARS-CoV-2. Samples were obtained from the ongoing ImmuneRACE study (first 160 participants) and from some 1,300 subjects provided by 6 global collaborators. The sample metadata nearly always contained a de-identified subject ID, COVID-19 status, age in years and sex. Where HLA class I and class II types were available, the types were taken from metadata supplied by the sample provider, not from assay-based typing. Findings and caveats that apply to the study as a whole: The quantity of clinical and demographic metadata differed by source and by participant and was supplied without curation.

The CDR3 measures 13 amino acids from cysteine to phenylalanine. Of the read, only the CDR3 DNA is kept; its 39 bases are in frame from base 1. V is clipped by 4 bases and J by 1 base, and the sequence between their germline boundaries is 7 bases long. For CDR1 and CDR2, the germline V gene lists SQVTM and ANQGSEA. Sequencing was performed on peripheral blood. This clonotype originated in a woman aged 60-75 years with active COVID-19. The chain employs TRBV29-1 and TRBJ2-2; TRBD1 could be the D gene, as 5 bases match. The DNA sequence is as follows: TGCAGCGTTGGTACAGGGAACACCGGGGAGCTGTTTTTT. This codes for CSVGTGNTGELFF.